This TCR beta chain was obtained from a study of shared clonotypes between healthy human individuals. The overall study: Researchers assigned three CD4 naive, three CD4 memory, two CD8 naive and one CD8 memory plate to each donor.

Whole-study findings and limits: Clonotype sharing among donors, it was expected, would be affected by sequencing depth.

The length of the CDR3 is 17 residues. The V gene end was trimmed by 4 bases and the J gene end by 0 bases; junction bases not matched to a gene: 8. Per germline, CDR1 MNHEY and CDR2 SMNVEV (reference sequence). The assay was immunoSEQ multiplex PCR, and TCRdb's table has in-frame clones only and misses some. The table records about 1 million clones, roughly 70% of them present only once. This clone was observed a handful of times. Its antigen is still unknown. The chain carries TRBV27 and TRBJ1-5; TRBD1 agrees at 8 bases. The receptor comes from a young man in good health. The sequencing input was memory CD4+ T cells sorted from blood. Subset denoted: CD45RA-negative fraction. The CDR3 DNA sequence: TGTGCCAGCAGTTCGAACAGGGGGGGAAATAGCAATCAGCCCCAGCATTTT. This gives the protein CASSSNRGGNSNQPQHF.